This passage covers 32 T cell receptor beta chains from one sample sequenced in a study of blood T cell repertoires in COVID-19. Measured with immunoSEQ multiplex PCR; TCRdb has only the in-frame clones, and not every one. The sample contains approximately 220,000 clones, roughly 80% of which appear only once. The sample consisted of peripheral blood. These receptors were obtained from a woman between 35 and 50 years old with active or convalescent COVID-19.

The rearrangement joins TRBV30 to TRBJ1-1, with 9 bases fitting TRBD1. V trimming: 8 bases; J trimming: 1 base; junction bases outside the gene matches: 5. This CDR3 contains 13 residues. From germline, CDR1 is GTSNPN and CDR2 SVGIG (reference sequence). This chain's CDR3 is CARDRVKNTEAFF. The CDR3 DNA reads as TGTGCCCGGGACAGGGTAAAGAACACTGAAGCTTTCTTT.

The chain joins TRBV6-5 to TRBJ2-7; a possible D gene is TRBD1 (5 bases). The CDR3 loop spans 14 amino acids. Deletions cut 7 bases from V and 0 bases from J, with 13 bases between. Germline V gene lookup returns CDR1 MNHEY and CDR2 SVGAGI. CDR3: CASKKGVISYEQYF. The CDR3 region has the DNA TGTGCCAGCAAGAAAGGGGTAATCTCCTACGAGCAGTACTTC.

Written as DNA, the CDR3 is TGTGCCAGCAGCTTAGGAAACGCGGGCACTGAAGCTTTCTTT. Protein: CASSLGNAGTEAFF. The genes are TRBV11-2 and TRBJ1-1; D is undetermined. CDR1 is SGHAT, CDR2 FQNNGV, per germline. Trimming removed 1 base from V and 4 bases from J, with 10 bases in between. CDR3 size: 14 residues.

In DNA, the CDR3 is TGCGCCAGCAGCTGGCAGGACTCCACAGATACGCAGTATTTT. Translating gives CASSWQDSTDTQYF. The chain joins TRBV5-1 to TRBJ2-3, with D possibly matching TRBD2 (5 bases). This CDR3 contains 14 residues. CDR1 and CDR2 from the germline V gene are SGHRS and YFSETQ. Trimming removed 3 bases at V and 2 bases at J, with 10 bases between.

V is TRBV19 and J is TRBJ2-5; 10 bases map to TRBD1. There are 16 residues in the CDR3. V shed 5 bases, J shed 5 bases, and the junction held 11 bases outside the gene matches. The V gene's germline CDR1 is LNHDA and CDR2 SQIVND (reference sequence). In DNA form, the CDR3 reads TGTGCCAGTAGTCCAAGACAGGGGGCCGACAGGGAGACCCAGTACTTC. Translation gives CASSPRQGADRETQYF.

A note on this clone: Germline and junction disagree at one end, which may indicate a read error. The rearrangement uses TRBV6-2 or TRBV6-3 and TRBJ2-4, with D maybe TRBD2 (5 bases). The germline gives CDR1 MNHEY, CDR2 SVGEGT. The CDR3 runs to 11 residues. The CDR3 sequence is CASSYSQRKSF. Written as DNA, the CDR3 is TGTGCCAGCAGTTACTCCCAGCGGAAGTCCTTC.

The chain couples TRBV2 to TRBJ1-2, with 10 bases lining up with TRBD1. V shed 6 bases and J 6 bases; nucleotides not matched to a gene: 4. The V gene's germline CDR1 is SNHLY and CDR2 FYNNEI. The CDR3 runs 13 residues. As DNA, the CDR3 is TGTGCCAGCAGCGGACAGGGGGTCGATGGCTACACCTTC. Protein product: CASSGQGVDGYTF.

The rearrangement links TRBV5-1 to TRBJ2-5; D is unresolved. Germline lookup yields CDR1 SGHRS and CDR2 YFSETQ. Deletions cut 1 base from V and 1 base from J, with 11 bases between. The CDR3 spans 15 residues. The CDR3 is CASSLYSSFQETQYF. CDR3 bases: TGCGCCAGCAGCTTGTATTCGTCCTTCCAAGAGACCCAGTACTTC.

V gene TRBV27 combines with J gene TRBJ1-2, with 8 bases fitting TRBD1. Germline values: CDR1 MNHEY, CDR2 SMNVEV (reference sequence). The V and J ends lost 4 bases and 0 bases, in that order; junction bases with no gene match: 1. This CDR3 spans 14 amino acids. CDR3 bases: TGTGCCAGCAGTTCAGGGGGCCCTAACTATGGCTACACCTTC. It translates to CASSSGGPNYGYTF.

The rearrangement links TRBV7-2 to TRBJ1-1; D unresolved. Germline V gives CDR1 SGHTA, CDR2 FQGNSA. V lost 1 base to trimming and J lost 1 base, with 7 bases between them. The CDR3 covers 14 residues. Here the CDR3 DNA reads TGTGCCAGCAGCTTAGGATCGAGGAACACTGAAGCTTTCTTT. It yields the protein CASSLGSRNTEAFF.

The chain recombines TRBV5-5 with TRBJ1-1; weak D call: TRBD1 (6 bases). The germline V gene encodes CDR1 SGHKS and CDR2 YYEKEE (reference sequence). The V end was cut by 3 bases, the J end by 1 base, with 10 bases between. The CDR3 consists of 14 residues. The chain's CDR3 is CASSYRDPNTEAFF. Written as DNA, the CDR3 is TGTGCCAGCAGCTACAGGGATCCGAACACTGAAGCTTTCTTT.

J is TRBJ2-3 and V is TRBV29-1, with 8 bases identical to TRBD2. J was trimmed by 4 bases and V by 7 bases; bases with no gene match: 7. CDR3 size: 13 residues. Germline V CDR1 and CDR2: SQVTM, ANQGSEA. CDR3 DNA sequence: TGCAGCGAGGGACTAGTCAGCGCAGATACGCAGTATTTT. Its translation is CSEGLVSADTQYF.

CDR3 sequence: CASSNRGDNSPLHF. The CDR3 bases are TGTGCCAGCAGCAACAGGGGGGATAATTCACCCCTCCACTTT. The chain uses TRBV7-3 and TRBJ1-6; 8 bases align to TRBD1. The length of the CDR3 is 14 residues. The germline V gene has CDR1 SGHTA and CDR2 FQGTGA. Germline trimming cut 5 bases from V and 5 bases from J; bases unmatched to any gene: 2.

The genes are TRBV9 and TRBJ1-2, with D uncertain. Looked up from germline, CDR1 is SGDLS and CDR2 is YYNGEE. V lost 0 bases to trimming and J lost 4 bases, with 10 bases between them. The CDR3 runs 14 residues. CDR3 region: CASSVAMSPYGYTF. Here the CDR3 DNA reads TGTGCCAGCAGCGTAGCTATGAGCCCCTATGGCTACACCTTC.

This chain joins TRBV18 and TRBJ2-5, with TRBD2 as a possible D gene (6 bases). Germline loops: CDR1 KGHSH, CDR2 LQKENI. Trimming took off 2 bases at V and 3 bases at J, with 7 bases between the two ends. The CDR3 runs to 13 residues. In DNA, the CDR3 is TGTGCCAGCTCACCAAAGCGGGAAGAGACCCAGTACTTC. Encoded protein: CASSPKREETQYF.

This clone was detected ten times or more. The rearrangement joins TRBV3-1 (or the pseudogene TRBV3-2) to TRBJ2-5; 11 positions match TRBD2. J lost 3 bases, V lost 5 bases, and 5 bases had no gene match. This CDR3 is 15 amino acids long. The germline gives CDR1 LGHDT, CDR2 YNNKEL (reference sequence). The CDR3: CASSSGLAEEETQYF. The CDR3 DNA is TGTGCCAGCAGCTCGGGACTAGCGGAGGAAGAGACCCAGTACTTC.

This clone was recorded at least ten times. The chain couples TRBV7-9 to TRBJ2-2; 7 bases are shared with TRBD1. The CDR3 is made up of 17 amino acids. CDR1 and CDR2 from the germline V gene are SEHNR and FQNEAQ (reference sequence). Germline trimming cut 4 bases from V and 2 bases from J; bases unmatched to any gene: 10. The CDR3 DNA reads as TGTGCCAGCAGCTCGAACAGACAGGGCGGTAACACCGGGGAGCTGTTTTTT. Encoded protein: CASSSNRQGGNTGELFF.

This clone was seen only a few times. This chain joins TRBV29-1 and TRBJ1-1, with D perhaps TRBD1 (5 bases). This CDR3 spans 14 amino acids. CDR1 SQVTM and CDR2 ANQGSEA come from the germline V gene. The V and J ends lost 3 bases and 0 bases respectively, with 11 bases between them. CDR3 protein: CSVDSGRVNTEAFF. The CDR3 DNA follows: TGCAGCGTTGACTCAGGGCGCGTGAACACTGAAGCTTTCTTT.

The sample holds many counts of this clone. The chain carries TRBV5-6 and TRBJ2-4, with D perhaps matching TRBD2 (5 bases). This CDR3 comprises 14 residues. The V and J ends lost 4 bases and 6 bases respectively, with 14 bases between them. Germline loops: CDR1 SGHDT, CDR2 YYEEEE. The CDR3 loop is CASSPVREGNIQYF. As DNA, the CDR3 is TGTGCCAGCAGCCCCGTGAGGGAAGGAAACATTCAGTACTTC. Using reference TRBV5-6 and TRBJ2-4 for the parts outside the CDR3, the full variable domain is DAGVTQSPTHLIKTRGQQVTLRCSPKSGHDTVSWYQQALGQGPQFIFQYYEEEERQRGNFPDRFSGHQFPNYSSELNVNALLLGDSALYLCASSPVREGNIQYFGAGTRLSVL.

The CDR3 here is CASSHSAGSPTSSQYF. CDR3 coding DNA: TGTGCCAGCAGCCATTCCGCCGGGAGCCCTACGTCGTCCCAGTACTTC. This rearrangement joins TRBV3-1 (or the pseudogene TRBV3-2) to TRBJ2-5, with TRBD2 as a possible D gene (6 bases). CDR1 is LGHDT and CDR2 is YNNKEL in the germline V gene (reference sequence). V shed 3 bases and J shed 9 bases, with 23 bases lying between them. There are 16 residues in the CDR3.

This clone occurred a few times. The chain employs TRBV24-1 and TRBJ1-3; no reliable D call. There are 14 residues in the CDR3. CDR1 and CDR2 (germline): KGHDR, SFDVKD. V lost 5 bases to trimming and J lost 4 bases, with 11 bases between them. The CDR3 protein is CATSGGPGGNTIYF. For the CDR3, the DNA is TGTGCCACCAGTGGCGGGCCTGGGGGAAACACCATATATTTT.

This chain uses TRBV30 with TRBJ2-7, with D possibly being TRBD2 (5 bases). CDR1 and CDR2 from the germline V gene are GTSNPN and SVGIG (reference sequence). V gave up 2 bases and J gave up 3 bases, with 20 bases separating them. The CDR3 runs 16 residues. This CDR3 is CAWSLPYEGAHYEQYF. Here the CDR3 DNA reads TGTGCCTGGAGTCTGCCTTATGAGGGAGCCCACTACGAGCAGTACTTC.

Points on this clone: Sequence at one end of the junction differs from germline and may be a read error. The chain is built from TRBV19 and TRBJ2-3, with TRBD1 matching 10 bases. CDR1 is LNHDA and CDR2 is SQIVND in the germline V gene (reference sequence). The length of the CDR3 is 18 residues. For the CDR3, the DNA is TGTGCCAGTAGCATAGAGCCTATGGGACAGGGGTTGGTAAATACGCAGTATTTT. Translating gives CASSIEPMGQGLVNTQYF.

This clone appeared a single time. The chain is built from TRBV30 and TRBJ2-7; maybe TRBD2 (5 bases). The V gene's germline CDR1 is GTSNPN and CDR2 SVGIG (reference sequence). The CDR3 is 11 amino acids. V was shortened by 3 bases and J by 2 bases, with 5 bases between the two germline ends. The CDR3 bases are TGTGCCTGGAGACTAGCCTACGAGCAGTACTTC. Translating gives CAWRLAYEQYF.

The chain links TRBV29-1 to TRBJ1-4, with TRBD1 identical over 8 bases. The CDR3 runs 13 residues. V dropped 7 bases and J dropped 4; count of bases not matched to a gene: 5. Per germline, CDR1 SQVTM and CDR2 ANQGSEA. The CDR3 spells CSARTGFNEKLFF. In DNA, the CDR3 is TGCAGCGCACGGACAGGGTTTAATGAAAAACTGTTTTTT. The whole variable domain, remainder taken from reference TRBV29-1 and TRBJ1-4, is SAVISQKPSRDICQRGTSLTIQCQVDSQVTMMFWYRQQPGQSLTLIATANQGSEATYESGFVIDKFPISRPNLTFSTLTVSNMSPEDSSIYLCSARTGFNEKLFFGSGTQLSVL.

V usage is TRBV7-2 and J usage is TRBJ1-5; no definite D call. The V end was cut by 5 bases, the J end by 1 base, with 12 bases between. The CDR3 is 15 residues long. Germline V CDR1 and CDR2: SGHTA, FQGNSA. The CDR3 loop is CASSPRLGSNQPQHF. CDR3 nucleotides: TGTGCCAGCAGCCCGCGACTTGGGAGCAATCAGCCCCAGCATTTT.

The rearrangement joins TRBV24-1 to TRBJ2-1; 11 nucleotides match TRBD2. The CDR3 spans 15 residues. With V trimmed by 5 bases and J by 5 bases, 4 bases remained unmatched. Germline values: CDR1 KGHDR, CDR2 SFDVKD. CDR3 nucleotide sequence: TGTGCCACCAGTGTAGCGGGAGGGCGGCACAATGAGCAGTTCTTC. This translates into CATSVAGGRHNEQFF.

The chain links TRBV30 to TRBJ2-6; D is perhaps TRBD1 (6 bases). V was pared by 8 bases and J by 0 bases, with 11 bases between. There are 14 residues in the CDR3. From germline, CDR1 is GTSNPN and CDR2 SVGIG (reference sequence). The CDR3 loop reads CASYRDSGANVLTF. The CDR3 DNA sequence: TGTGCCAGTTACAGGGACTCTGGGGCCAACGTCCTGACTTTC.

The chain uses TRBV7-9 and TRBJ2-7, with D perhaps matching TRBD2 (7 bases). Germline V lookup: CDR1 SEHNR, CDR2 FQNEAQ (reference sequence). Trimming stripped 0 bases from V and 5 bases from J, with 11 bases between. The CDR3 spans 14 residues. CDR3 residues: CASSLAGGRNEQYF. The CDR3, as DNA: TGTGCCAGCAGCTTAGCGGGGGGGCGGAACGAGCAGTACTTC. Full variable domain (remainder filled in from reference TRBV7-9 and TRBJ2-7): DTGVSQNPRHKITKRGQNVTFRCDPISEHNRLYWYRQTLGQGPEFLTYFQNEAQLEKSRLLSDRFSAERPKGSFSTLEIQRTEQGDSAMYLCASSLAGGRNEQYFGPGTRLTVT.

The gene calls are TRBV19 and TRBJ2-2, with 7 nucleotides matching TRBD1. The ends lost 3 bases at V and 6 bases at J; junction bases unmatched: 7. From germline, CDR1 is LNHDA and CDR2 SQIVND (reference sequence). This CDR3 is 15 amino acids long. The CDR3 sequence: CASSMMGQFPGELFF. The CDR3 DNA sequence: TGTGCCAGTAGTATGATGGGACAGTTCCCCGGGGAGCTGTTTTTT.

The chain is built from TRBV19 and TRBJ1-1, with 8 bases aligning to TRBD1. This CDR3 comprises 12 residues. V lost 10 bases and J lost 6; bases outside the gene matches: 7. CDR1 LNHDA and CDR2 SQIVND come from the germline V gene (reference sequence). The DNA of the CDR3 is TGTGCCACCCAGGGGGCTCTCTCTGAAGCTTTCTTT. Translation: CATQGALSEAFF.

CDR3 coding DNA: TGTGCCAGCAGGTCGACAGGGGGGACCTATGGCTACACCTTC. Its translation: CASRSTGGTYGYTF. The rearrangement uses TRBV6-5 and TRBJ1-2, with 9 bases lining up with TRBD1. CDR1 is MNHEY and CDR2 is SVGAGI in the germline V gene. The CDR3 is 14 amino acids. V lost 6 bases, J lost 4 bases, and 6 bases stayed unmatched.